These 9 T cell receptor beta chains came from one sample sequenced in a study of T cell repertoires in cytomegalovirus infection. TCRdb reprocessed the reads via MiXCR and lists one record per CDR3 protein. The repertoire has about 260,000 distinct CDR3 sequences, about an eighth of them found once; the top ten carry about 10%. The sample comprised PBMCs. These receptors came from a human donor in good health (CMV status not recorded). Some clones in this sample may be carry-over from other donors' samples.

Regarding this clonotype: Given a much more abundant clone one base away, this may be a read error. The V and J genes are TRBV28 and TRBJ1-5; D not certain. V gave up 8 bases and J gave up 0 bases, with 8 bases separating them. The V gene's germline CDR1 is MDHEN and CDR2 SYDVKM. The CDR3 spans 13 residues. The CDR3 DNA follows: TGTGCCAGCGGAATCTATAGCAATCAGCCCCAGCATTTT. Translating it yields CASGIYSNQPQHF.

The genes are TRBV20-1 and TRBJ2-4; no reliable D call. Trimming shortened V by 0 bases and J by 0 bases, and 9 bases separated the two germline ends. CDR1 and CDR2 from the germline V gene are DFQATT and SNEGSKA (reference sequence). The CDR3 is made up of 15 amino acids. In DNA form, the CDR3 reads TGCAGTGCTAGAGACCTAAACCTAGCCAAAAACATTCAGTACTTC. The encoded protein is CSARDLNLAKNIQYF.

This clonotype was seen a handful of times. V is TRBV19 and J is TRBJ1-1; unclear D gene. V lost 4 bases, J lost 1 base, and 10 bases lay in between. The CDR3 sequence is 14 residues long. CDR1 LNHDA and CDR2 SQIVND come from the germline V gene (reference sequence). The CDR3 sequence is CASSNGEWNTEAFF. The DNA of the CDR3 is TGTGCCAGTAGTAACGGGGAATGGAACACTGAAGCTTTCTTT.

This clonotype was picked up many times. V is TRBV11-2 and J is TRBJ2-3; D might be TRBD1 (5 bases). Trimming removed 3 bases from V and 4 bases from J, with 11 bases in between. The germline V gene encodes CDR1 SGHAT and CDR2 FQNNGV. The CDR3 sequence is 14 residues long. The chain's CDR3 is CASSFQGSADTQYF. In DNA, the CDR3 is TGTGCCAGCAGCTTCCAGGGATCCGCAGATACGCAGTATTTT.

Concerning this clonotype: Sequence at one end of the junction differs from germline and may be a read error. The chain couples TRBV2 to TRBJ2-1, with 8 bases fitting TRBD2. Germline assignment: CDR1 SNHLY and CDR2 FYNNEI. This CDR3 spans 14 amino acids. The CDR3 nucleotides are TGTGCCAGCATTTTGCGGGGGGACAACAATGAGCAGCTCTTC. This codes for CASILRGDNNEQLF.

This clonotype was detected ten times or more. This sequence joins TRBV2 and TRBJ2-2; D not resolved. From germline, CDR1 is SNHLY and CDR2 FYNNEI. V was cut by 4 bases and J by 7 bases, with 13 bases left in between. The CDR3 totals 14 residues. The CDR3 DNA reads as TGTGCCAGCAGTGTACTGGTAGTTGGCGGGGAGCTGTTTTTT. Its translation: CASSVLVVGGELFF.

This clonotype was seen many times. The J gene is TRBJ1-2, the V gene TRBV7-2, with no clear D. CDR3 length equals 13 residues. Looked up from germline, CDR1 is SGHTA and CDR2 is FQGNSA. V was pared by 5 bases and J by 1 base, with 8 bases between. The CDR3 DNA sequence: TGTGCCAGCAGCGGCTTCCTTAACTATGGCTACACCTTC. Protein: CASSGFLNYGYTF.

This chain joins TRBV5-1 and TRBJ2-1; maybe TRBD2 (5 bases). This CDR3 region has 16 residues. Germline-derived CDR1 and CDR2 are SGHRS and YFSETQ. V was shortened by 4 bases and J by 8 bases, with 22 bases between the two germline ends. The CDR3 bases are TGCGCCAGCAGCCCGGGTTCGACGGACTCCCTACATGAGCAGTTCTTC. Amino acid sequence: CASSPGSTDSLHEQFF.

In its sample, this clonotype was seen many times. This chain links TRBV7-8 with TRBJ2-7; no clear D gene. CDR3 size: 16 residues. V lost 4 bases, J lost 3 bases, and 19 bases lay in between. CDR1 and CDR2 from the germline V gene are SGHVS and FQNEAQ. CDR3: CASSSPETHAFYEQYF. In DNA, the CDR3 is TGTGCCAGCAGCTCCCCCGAGACACACGCTTTCTACGAGCAGTACTTC.